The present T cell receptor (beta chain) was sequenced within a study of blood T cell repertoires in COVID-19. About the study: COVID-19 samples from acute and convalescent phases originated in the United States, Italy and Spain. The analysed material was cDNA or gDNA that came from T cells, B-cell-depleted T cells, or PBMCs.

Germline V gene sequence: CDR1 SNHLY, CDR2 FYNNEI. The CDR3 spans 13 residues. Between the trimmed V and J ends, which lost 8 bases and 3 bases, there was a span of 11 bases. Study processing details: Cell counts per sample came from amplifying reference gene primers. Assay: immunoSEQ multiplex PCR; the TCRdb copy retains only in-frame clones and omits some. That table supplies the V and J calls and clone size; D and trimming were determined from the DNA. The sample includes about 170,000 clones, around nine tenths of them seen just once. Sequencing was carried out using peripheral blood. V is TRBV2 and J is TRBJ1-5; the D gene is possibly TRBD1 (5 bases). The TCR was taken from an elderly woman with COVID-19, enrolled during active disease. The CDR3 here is CASHQGLNQPQHF. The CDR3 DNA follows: TGTGCCAGCCACCAGGGACTCAATCAGCCCCAGCATTTT. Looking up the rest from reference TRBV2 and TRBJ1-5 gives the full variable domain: EPEVTQTPSHQVTQMGQEVILRCVPISNHLYFYWYRQILGQKVEFLVSFYNNEISEKSEIFDDQFSVERPDGSNFTLKIRSTKLEDSAMYFCASHQGLNQPQHFGDGTRLSIL.